Sequencing of this T cell receptor (beta chain) was carried out in a study of shared clonotypes between healthy human individuals. For the study at large: Three plates were used per donor for CD4 naive, three for CD4 memory, two for CD8 naive and one for CD8 memory.

Assay: immunoSEQ multiplex PCR; the TCRdb copy retains only in-frame clones and omits some. The sample yields more than 150,000 clones, roughly 91% seen once. Study-level points and caveats: Naive subsets typically showed greater estimated richness than memory subsets.

V gave up 9 bases and J gave up 6 bases; unmatched junction bases: 11. This CDR3 is built from 14 residues. The germline V gene has CDR1 LNHDA and CDR2 SQIVND (reference sequence). Notes on this clone: Antigen specificity is unknown.

Sequenced material: naive CD4+ T cells sorted from blood. Subset given: CD45RA+ positively selected. This receptor was identified in a woman aged 30 to 39 in good health. The rearrangement links TRBV19 to TRBJ2-7, with TRBD1 identical over 10 bases. The CDR3 DNA sequence: TGTGCCAGCCGACCGGGACAGGGGTACTCCGAGCAGTACTTC. Translated: CASRPGQGYSEQYF.